Detailed here is one T cell receptor (beta chain). The antigen is unknown. The same CDR3 can be traced to other DNA sequences in this sample. The sample is drawn from a study of cytomegalovirus exposure and HLA in healthy donors. Overall study findings and caveats: Beyond CMV serostatus, there was no information to go on about immune exposure.

The PCR contained 60 Vbeta and 13 Jbeta primers. Assay used: immunoSEQ multiplex PCR; TCRdb lists only in-frame clones, some missing. The data show more than 100,000 clones, approximately 78% seen once. The junction had 0 bases not matched to a gene; V was cut back by 1 base and J by 5 bases. CDR1 is SGDLS, CDR2 YYNGEE, per germline. This CDR3 is 13 amino acids long. Sequencing was done on a sample of PBMCs. The chain couples TRBV9 to TRBJ2-5, with 9 bases fitting TRBD2. The sequence derives from a woman aged 45-60 years in good health and CMV-seropositive. CDR3 bases: TGTGCCAGCAGCGTAAGCGGGGGGGAGACCCAGTACTTC. Its protein product is CASSVSGGETQYF.